Listed here are 15 T cell receptor beta chains from one sample, sequenced in a study of Ad26.COV2.S vaccination and SARS-CoV-2 variants. Generated by immunoSEQ multiplex PCR, the TCRdb table keeps only in-frame clones and is missing some. This table has a few hundred thousand clones, roughly 88% appearing once. Specified treatment: about 20 received Ad26.COV2.S at low or high dose, single or two shots; roughly five received placebo; per-sample allocation not given. Material that was analyzed had been drawn on day 63 after the first vaccine or placebo injection. The starting material was peripheral blood, obtained in a trial of Ad26.COV2.S vaccine versus placebo. The receptors here all came from a person between 18 and 65 years old who received the Ad26.COV2.S COVID-19 vaccine or a placebo.

This chain uses TRBV5-6 with TRBJ1-4, with a tentative D call TRBD1 (5 bases). Germline V gene data show CDR1 as SGHDT and CDR2 as YYEEEE. The CDR3 spans 15 residues. V dropped 2 bases and J dropped 7 bases, with 15 bases sitting between them. CDR3 in amino acids: CASSLLRREAEKLFF. The CDR3 DNA reads as TGTGCCAGCAGCTTATTGCGCAGGGAGGCTGAAAAACTGTTTTTT.

The table lists this clone with a count of one. The rearrangement links TRBV2 to TRBJ1-5; 7 bases line up with TRBD1. V shed 3 bases and J 0 bases; nucleotides not matched to a gene: 2. Germline lookup yields CDR1 SNHLY and CDR2 FYNNEI. There are 15 residues in the CDR3. CDR3 bases: TGTGCCAGCAGTGACGACAGGGATAGCAATCAGCCCCAGCATTTT. Protein sequence: CASSDDRDSNQPQHF.

The chain links TRBV5-1 to TRBJ2-1, with D possibly TRBD1 on 5 matching bases. Trimming stripped 4 bases from V and 3 bases from J, with 11 bases between. Looked up from germline, CDR1 is SGHRS and CDR2 is YFSETQ. CDR3 size: 14 residues. The CDR3 DNA is TGCGCCAGCAGCCAGGGCGGCGGCTACAATGAGCAGTTCTTC. Amino acids: CASSQGGGYNEQFF.

The table lists this clone with many counts. V and J are TRBV27 and TRBJ2-7, with 11 bases that match TRBD1. The CDR3 extends over 15 amino acids. Germline CDR1 MNHEY, CDR2 SMNVEV (reference sequence). Losses at the gene ends were 3 bases for V and 7 bases for J; bases not matched to a gene: 8. The CDR3 loop is CASSFSGTGGVEQYF. The CDR3 coding sequence is TGTGCCAGCAGTTTCTCCGGGACAGGGGGAGTAGAGCAGTACTTC.

The chain has TRBV30 and TRBJ1-2; 7 bases are shared with TRBD1. V gave up 3 bases and J gave up 3 bases; unmatched junction bases: 4. Germline-derived CDR1 and CDR2 are GTSNPN and SVGIG (reference sequence). The CDR3 extends over 13 amino acids. In DNA form, the CDR3 reads TGTGCCTGGAGAGCCGACAGGGACTATGGCTACACCTTC. It yields the protein CAWRADRDYGYTF.

This clone appeared a few times. The chain links TRBV18 to TRBJ2-2; D possibly corresponds to TRBD1 (5 bases). CDR3 length: 16 amino acids. V shed 0 bases and J shed 3 bases, with 11 bases lying between them. CDR1 and CDR2 from the germline V gene are KGHSH and LQKENI. The DNA of the CDR3 is TGTGCCAGCTCACCACCGGGGCGGTTACACACCGGGGAGCTGTTTTTT. Translation gives CASSPPGRLHTGELFF.

The V call is TRBV4-3, the J call TRBJ2-7, with 7 bases fitting TRBD1. Trimming cost V 3 bases and J 4 bases; bases outside gene matches: 9. Germline CDR1 LGHNA, CDR2 YSLEER. The CDR3 is made up of 15 amino acids. Here the CDR3 DNA reads TGCGCCAGCAGCCAGTGGGTAGGGGGCAGATACGAGCAGTACTTC. Protein: CASSQWVGGRYEQYF.

This chain links TRBV12-3 or TRBV12-4 with TRBJ2-5; possible D gene TRBD2, 5 bases. The CDR3 spans 12 residues. V dropped 6 bases and J dropped 5 bases, with 10 bases sitting between them. The CDR3 sequence is CASSKTGETQYF. DNA for the CDR3: TGTGCCAGCAGCAAGACGGGGGAGACCCAGTACTTC.

The chain recombines TRBV9 with TRBJ1-1; possible D gene TRBD1, 6 bases. The CDR3 contains 15 residues. V shed 0 bases and J shed 3 bases, with 12 bases lying between them. Germline-derived CDR1 and CDR2 are SGDLS and YYNGEE. This CDR3 reads CASSVAAQGYTEAFF. CDR3 DNA sequence: TGTGCCAGCAGCGTAGCAGCACAGGGATACACTGAAGCTTTCTTT. The variable domain in full, completed from reference TRBV9 and TRBJ1-1, reads DSGVTQTPKHLITATGQRVTLRCSPRSGDLSVYWYQQSLDQGLQFLIQYYNGEERAKGNILERFSAQQFPDLHSELNLSSLELGDSALYFCASSVAAQGYTEAFFGQGTRLTVV.

This clone appeared a single time. The chain employs TRBV5-4 and TRBJ1-1; D perhaps matches TRBD1 (6 bases). Germline-derived CDR1 and CDR2 are SGHNT and YYREEE (reference sequence). V shed 5 bases and J shed 7 bases, with 15 bases lying between them. The CDR3 has 13 residues. DNA of the CDR3: TGTGCCAGCAGGGCGAGGGGGGGAGATGAAGCTTTCTTT. Amino acid sequence: CASRARGGDEAFF.

The rearrangement links TRBV19 to TRBJ1-3, with 9 bases fitting TRBD1. After removal of 6 bases from V and 7 bases from J, the junction contained 10 bases not matched to a gene. CDR3 size: 15 residues. Germline V gene data show CDR1 as LNHDA and CDR2 as SQIVND (reference sequence). CDR3 amino acids: CASSRRTGVRNTIYF. In DNA form, the CDR3 reads TGTGCCAGTAGCCGGAGGACAGGGGTCCGGAACACCATATATTTT.

This clone was seen once. The chain is built from TRBV11-2 and TRBJ2-7; 7 nucleotides line up with TRBD2. The germline V gene has CDR1 SGHAT and CDR2 FQNNGV. The CDR3 is 13 amino acids. After removal of 5 bases from V and 3 bases from J, the junction contained 4 bases not matched to a gene. The CDR3, as DNA: TGTGCCAGCAGCCTGGGGGGGTTCTACGAGCAGTACTTC. Translated: CASSLGGFYEQYF.

The chain combines TRBV25-1 with TRBJ1-2; D call uncertain. Trimming pared 5 bases from V and 4 bases from J, leaving 14 bases between. The CDR3 has 14 amino acids. Germline-derived CDR1 and CDR2 are MGHDK and SYGVNS. The CDR3, as DNA: TGTGCCAGCAGTCCCGACGTGCGGCTCTATGGCTACACCTTC. The encoded protein is CASSPDVRLYGYTF.

This chain uses TRBV15 with TRBJ2-5; TRBD2 aligns across 12 bases. The trim removed 1 base at V and 10 bases at J, leaving 4 bases unmatched. The CDR3 loop spans 14 amino acids. CDR1 and CDR2 from the germline V gene are LNHNV and YYDKDF (reference sequence). In DNA form, the CDR3 reads TGTGCCACCAGCAGAGGGACTAGCGGGGCAGGCCAGTACTTC. As protein: CATSRGTSGAGQYF.

This clone appeared a single time. This CDR3 reads CASSVADQLAGGPNNEQFF. For the CDR3, the DNA is TGTGCCAGCAGCGTAGCTGACCAGCTAGCGGGGGGGCCCAACAATGAGCAGTTCTTC. The chain uses TRBV9 and TRBJ2-1, with 12 bases identical to TRBD2. Germline values: CDR1 SGDLS, CDR2 YYNGEE. The V gene end was trimmed by 0 bases and the J gene end by 5 bases; junction bases not matched to a gene: 12. The CDR3 has 19 amino acids. The complete variable domain, with remaining parts taken from reference TRBV9 and TRBJ2-1, reads DSGVTQTPKHLITATGQRVTLRCSPRSGDLSVYWYQQSLDQGLQFLIQYYNGEERAKGNILERFSAQQFPDLHSELNLSSLELGDSALYFCASSVADQLAGGPNNEQFFGPGTRLTVL.